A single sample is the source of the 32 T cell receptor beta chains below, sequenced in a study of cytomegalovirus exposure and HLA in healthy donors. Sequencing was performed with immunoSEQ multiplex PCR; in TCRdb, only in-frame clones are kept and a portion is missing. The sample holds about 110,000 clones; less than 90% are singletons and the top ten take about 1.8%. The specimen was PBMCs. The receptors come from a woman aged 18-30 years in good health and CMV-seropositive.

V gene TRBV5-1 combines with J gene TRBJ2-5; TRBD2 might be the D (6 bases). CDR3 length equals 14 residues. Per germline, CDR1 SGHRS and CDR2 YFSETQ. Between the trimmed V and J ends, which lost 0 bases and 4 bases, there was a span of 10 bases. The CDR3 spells CASSLGGEVETQYF. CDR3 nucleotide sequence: TGCGCCAGCAGCTTGGGGGGGGAAGTAGAGACCCAGTACTTC.

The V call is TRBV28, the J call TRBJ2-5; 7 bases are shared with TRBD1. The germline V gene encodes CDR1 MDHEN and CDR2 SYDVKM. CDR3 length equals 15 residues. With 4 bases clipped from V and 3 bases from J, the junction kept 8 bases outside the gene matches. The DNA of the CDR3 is TGTGCCAGCAGTTGGACCGGGACAGCGAAAGAGACCCAGTACTTC. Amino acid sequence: CASSWTGTAKETQYF.

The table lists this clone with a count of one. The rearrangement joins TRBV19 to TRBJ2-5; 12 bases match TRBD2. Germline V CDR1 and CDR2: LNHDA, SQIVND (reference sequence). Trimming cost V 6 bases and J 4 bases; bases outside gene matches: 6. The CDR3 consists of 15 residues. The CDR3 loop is CASSLLAGGRETQYF. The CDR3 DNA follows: TGTGCCAGTAGCCTACTAGCGGGGGGACGAGAGACCCAGTACTTC.

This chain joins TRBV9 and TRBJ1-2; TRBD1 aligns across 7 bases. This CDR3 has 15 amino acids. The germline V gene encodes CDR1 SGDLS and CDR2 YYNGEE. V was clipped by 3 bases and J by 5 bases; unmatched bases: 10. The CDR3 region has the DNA TGTGCCAGCAGCGCCGACAGGGTCATTGGTTATGGCTACACCTTC. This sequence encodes CASSADRVIGYGYTF.

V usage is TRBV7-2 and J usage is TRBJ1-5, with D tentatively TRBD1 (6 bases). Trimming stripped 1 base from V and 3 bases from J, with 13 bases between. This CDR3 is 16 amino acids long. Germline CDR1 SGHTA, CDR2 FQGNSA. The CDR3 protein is CASSLDGTPFNQPQHF. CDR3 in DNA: TGTGCCAGCAGCTTAGATGGGACACCTTTCAATCAGCCCCAGCATTTT. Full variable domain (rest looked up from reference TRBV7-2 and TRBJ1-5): GAGVSQSPSNKVTEKGKDVELRCDPISGHTALYWYRQSLGQGLEFLIYFQGNSAPDKSGLPSDRFSAERTGGSVSTLTIQRTQQEDSAVYLCASSLDGTPFNQPQHFGDGTRLSIL.

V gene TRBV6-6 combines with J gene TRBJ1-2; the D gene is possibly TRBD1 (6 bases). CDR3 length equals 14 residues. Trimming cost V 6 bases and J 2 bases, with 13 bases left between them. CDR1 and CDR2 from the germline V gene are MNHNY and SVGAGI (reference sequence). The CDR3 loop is CASRQGQLNYGYTF. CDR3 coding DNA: TGTGCCAGCAGACAGGGTCAATTAAACTATGGCTACACCTTC.

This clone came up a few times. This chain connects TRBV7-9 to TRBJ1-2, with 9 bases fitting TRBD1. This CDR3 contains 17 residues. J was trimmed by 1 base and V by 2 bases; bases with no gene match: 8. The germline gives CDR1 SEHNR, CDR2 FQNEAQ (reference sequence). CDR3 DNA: TGTGCCAGCAGCTTAAAGTCAACAGGGGGCAATAACTATGGCTACACCTTC. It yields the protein CASSLKSTGGNNYGYTF.

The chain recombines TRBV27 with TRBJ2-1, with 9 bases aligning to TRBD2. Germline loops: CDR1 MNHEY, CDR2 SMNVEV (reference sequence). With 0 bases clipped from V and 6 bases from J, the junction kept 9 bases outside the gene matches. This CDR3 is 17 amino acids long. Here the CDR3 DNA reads TGTGCCAGCAGTTTATCGGGACTAGCATACAAAGGCAATGAGCAGTTCTTC. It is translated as CASSLSGLAYKGNEQFF.

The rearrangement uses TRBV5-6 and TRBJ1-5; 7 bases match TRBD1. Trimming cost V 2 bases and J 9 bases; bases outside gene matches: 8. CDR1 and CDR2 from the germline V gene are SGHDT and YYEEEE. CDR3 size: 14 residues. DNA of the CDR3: TGTGCCAGCAGCTTCGGGACAGCCCTTACGCCCCAGCATTTT. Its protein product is CASSFGTALTPQHF. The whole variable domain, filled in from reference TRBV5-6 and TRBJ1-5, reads DAGVTQSPTHLIKTRGQQVTLRCSPKSGHDTVSWYQQALGQGPQFIFQYYEEEERQRGNFPDRFSGHQFPNYSSELNVNALLLGDSALYLCASSFGTALTPQHFGDGTRLSIL.

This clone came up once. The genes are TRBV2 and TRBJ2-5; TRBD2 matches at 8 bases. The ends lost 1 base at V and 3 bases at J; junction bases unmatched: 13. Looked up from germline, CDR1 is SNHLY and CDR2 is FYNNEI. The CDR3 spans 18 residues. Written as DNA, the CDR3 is TGTGCCAGCAGTGAAGGGGCCCGTGCGGGGGGCCTAAAAGAGACCCAGTACTTC. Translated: CASSEGARAGGLKETQYF.

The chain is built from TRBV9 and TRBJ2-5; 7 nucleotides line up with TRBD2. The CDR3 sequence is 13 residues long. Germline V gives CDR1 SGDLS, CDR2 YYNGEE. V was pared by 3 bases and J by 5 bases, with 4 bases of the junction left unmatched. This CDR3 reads CASSGGTKETQYF. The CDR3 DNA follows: TGTGCCAGCAGCGGCGGGACTAAGGAGACCCAGTACTTC.

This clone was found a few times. As DNA, the CDR3 is TGTGCCAGCAGCTTGGCCGGACAGTCCTACAATGAGCAGTTCTTC. Its translation: CASSLAGQSYNEQFF. This chain uses TRBV5-4 with TRBJ2-1; D might be TRBD1 (6 bases). CDR1 SGHNT and CDR2 YYREEE come from the germline V gene (reference sequence). V dropped 0 bases and J dropped 1 base, with 8 bases sitting between them. CDR3 size: 15 residues.

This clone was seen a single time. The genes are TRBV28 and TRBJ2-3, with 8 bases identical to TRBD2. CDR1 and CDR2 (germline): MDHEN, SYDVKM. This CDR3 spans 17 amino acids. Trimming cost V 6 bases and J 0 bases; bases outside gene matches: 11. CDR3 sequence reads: CASRQPGGDYSTDTQYF. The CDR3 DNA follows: TGTGCCAGCAGGCAACCCGGGGGGGACTATAGCACAGATACGCAGTATTTT.

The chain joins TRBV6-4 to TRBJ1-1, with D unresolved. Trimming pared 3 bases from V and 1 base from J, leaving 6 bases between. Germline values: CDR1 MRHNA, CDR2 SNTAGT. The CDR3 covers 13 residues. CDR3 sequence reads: CASSERENTEAFF. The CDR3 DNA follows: TGTGCCAGCAGTGAACGGGAGAACACTGAAGCTTTCTTT.

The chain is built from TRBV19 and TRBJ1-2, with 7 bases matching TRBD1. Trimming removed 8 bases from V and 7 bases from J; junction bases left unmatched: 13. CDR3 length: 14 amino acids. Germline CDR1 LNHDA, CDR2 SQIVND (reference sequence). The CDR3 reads CASHQIDRVSGYTF. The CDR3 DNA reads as TGTGCCAGTCATCAAATCGACAGGGTATCTGGCTACACCTTC. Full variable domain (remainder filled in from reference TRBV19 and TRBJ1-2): DGGITQSPKYLFRKEGQNVTLSCEQNLNHDAMYWYRQDPGQGLRLIYYSQIVNDFQKGDIAEGYSVSREKKESFPLTVTSAQKNPTAFYLCASHQIDRVSGYTFGSGTRLTVV.

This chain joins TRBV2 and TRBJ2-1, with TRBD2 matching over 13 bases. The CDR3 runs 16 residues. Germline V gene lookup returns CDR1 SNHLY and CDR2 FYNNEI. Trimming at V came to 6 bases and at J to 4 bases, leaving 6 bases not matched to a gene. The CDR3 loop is CASSPGTSGAYNEQFF. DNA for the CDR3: TGTGCCAGCAGCCCCGGGACTAGCGGGGCGTACAATGAGCAGTTCTTC.

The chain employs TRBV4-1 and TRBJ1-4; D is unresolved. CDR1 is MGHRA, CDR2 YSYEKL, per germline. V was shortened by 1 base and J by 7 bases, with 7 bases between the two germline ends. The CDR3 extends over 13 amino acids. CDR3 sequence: CASSQVRAEKLFF. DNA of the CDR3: TGCGCCAGCAGCCAAGTCCGAGCTGAAAAACTGTTTTTT.

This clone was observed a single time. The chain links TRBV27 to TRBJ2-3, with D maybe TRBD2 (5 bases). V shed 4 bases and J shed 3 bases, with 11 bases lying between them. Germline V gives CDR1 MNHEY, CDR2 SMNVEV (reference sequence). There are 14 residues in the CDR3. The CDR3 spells CASSSIRGTDTQYF. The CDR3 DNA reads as TGTGCCAGCAGTTCCATCCGGGGAACAGATACGCAGTATTTT.

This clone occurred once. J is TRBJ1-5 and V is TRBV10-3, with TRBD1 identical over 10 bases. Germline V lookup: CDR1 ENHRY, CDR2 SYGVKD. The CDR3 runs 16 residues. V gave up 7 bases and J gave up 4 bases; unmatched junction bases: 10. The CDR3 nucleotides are TGTGCCATCAAACGGGGGGACAGGGGTCCTAATCAGCCCCAGCATTTT. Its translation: CAIKRGDRGPNQPQHF.

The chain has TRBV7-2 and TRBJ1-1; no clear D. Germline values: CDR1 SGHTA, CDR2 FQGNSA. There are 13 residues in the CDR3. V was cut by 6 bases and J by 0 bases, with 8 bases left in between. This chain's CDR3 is CASSYSVNTEAFF. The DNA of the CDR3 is TGTGCCAGCAGTTATAGCGTGAACACTGAAGCTTTCTTT.

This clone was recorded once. The CDR3 is CSVTVRNTEAFF. Written as DNA, the CDR3 is TGCAGCGTTACAGTTCGGAACACTGAAGCTTTCTTT. The rearrangement uses TRBV29-1 and TRBJ1-1, with D unclear. Germline CDR1 SQVTM, CDR2 ANQGSEA. The V gene lost 5 bases and the J gene lost 1 base, with 8 bases spanning the gap. The CDR3 has 12 residues. The full variable domain, rest sourced from reference TRBV29-1 and TRBJ1-1, is SAVISQKPSRDICQRGTSLTIQCQVDSQVTMMFWYRQQPGQSLTLIATANQGSEATYESGFVIDKFPISRPNLTFSTLTVSNMSPEDSSIYLCSVTVRNTEAFFGQGTRLTVV.

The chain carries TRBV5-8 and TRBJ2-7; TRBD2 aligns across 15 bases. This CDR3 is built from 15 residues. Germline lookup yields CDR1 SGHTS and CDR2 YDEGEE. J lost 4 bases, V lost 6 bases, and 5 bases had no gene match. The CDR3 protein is CASNRGTSGGYEQYV. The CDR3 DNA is TGTGCCAGCAATCGAGGGACTAGCGGGGGGTACGAGCAGTACGTC.

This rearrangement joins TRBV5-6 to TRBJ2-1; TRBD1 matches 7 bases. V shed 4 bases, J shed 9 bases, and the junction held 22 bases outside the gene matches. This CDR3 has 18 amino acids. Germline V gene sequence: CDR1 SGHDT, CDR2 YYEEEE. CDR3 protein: CASSPLSMDRWNKAEQFF. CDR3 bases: TGTGCCAGCAGCCCCCTATCTATGGACAGGTGGAATAAGGCTGAGCAGTTCTTC.

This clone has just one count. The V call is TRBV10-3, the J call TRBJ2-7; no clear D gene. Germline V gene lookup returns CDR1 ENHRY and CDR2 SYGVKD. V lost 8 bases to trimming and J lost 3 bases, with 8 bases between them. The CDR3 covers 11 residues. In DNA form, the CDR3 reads TGTGCCATCGGTGGCGGCTACGAGCAGTACGTC. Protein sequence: CAIGGGYEQYV.

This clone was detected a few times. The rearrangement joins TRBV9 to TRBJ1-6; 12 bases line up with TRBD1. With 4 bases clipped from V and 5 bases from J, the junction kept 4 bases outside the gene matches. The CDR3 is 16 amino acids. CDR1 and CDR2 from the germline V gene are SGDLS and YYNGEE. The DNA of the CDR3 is TGTGCCAGCAGCCCCAGGGACAGGGGGCATAATTCACCCCTCCACTTT. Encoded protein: CASSPRDRGHNSPLHF.

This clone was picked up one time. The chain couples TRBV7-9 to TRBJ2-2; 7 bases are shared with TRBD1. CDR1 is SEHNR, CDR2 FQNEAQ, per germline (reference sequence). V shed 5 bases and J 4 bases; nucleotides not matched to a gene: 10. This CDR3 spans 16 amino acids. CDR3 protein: CASSPTPTGSTGELFF. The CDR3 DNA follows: TGTGCCAGCAGCCCTACCCCGACAGGGAGCACCGGGGAGCTGTTTTTT.

The CDR3: CASRQGEYTDTQYF. For the CDR3, the DNA is TGCGCCAGCAGACAGGGAGAATACACAGATACGCAGTATTTT. The rearrangement joins TRBV5-1 to TRBJ2-3; the D gene is possibly TRBD1 (6 bases). V was pared by 5 bases and J by 2 bases, with 12 bases between. CDR1 and CDR2 (germline): SGHRS, YFSETQ. The CDR3 runs to 14 residues.

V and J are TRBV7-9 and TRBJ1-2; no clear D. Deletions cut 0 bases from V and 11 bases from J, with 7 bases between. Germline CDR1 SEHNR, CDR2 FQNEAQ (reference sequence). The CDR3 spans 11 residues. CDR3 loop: CASSLAHRYTF. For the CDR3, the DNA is TGTGCCAGCAGCTTAGCGCACCGGTACACCTTC.

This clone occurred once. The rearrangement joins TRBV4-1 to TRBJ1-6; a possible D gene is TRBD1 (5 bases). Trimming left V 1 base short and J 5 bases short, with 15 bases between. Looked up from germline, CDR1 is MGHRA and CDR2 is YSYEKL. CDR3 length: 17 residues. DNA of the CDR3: TGCGCCAGCAGCCAAGGGACGGGGGGGGTAGATAATTCACCCCTCCACTTT. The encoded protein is CASSQGTGGVDNSPLHF.

The DNA of the CDR3 is TGTGCCAGCAGTTTTAGCGGGGCCTATGGCTACACCTTC. It encodes CASSFSGAYGYTF. The chain has TRBV28 and TRBJ1-2; D might be TRBD1 (5 bases). CDR3 size: 13 residues. Trimming took 3 bases from V and 4 from J, leaving 9 bases between them. Germline values: CDR1 MDHEN, CDR2 SYDVKM.

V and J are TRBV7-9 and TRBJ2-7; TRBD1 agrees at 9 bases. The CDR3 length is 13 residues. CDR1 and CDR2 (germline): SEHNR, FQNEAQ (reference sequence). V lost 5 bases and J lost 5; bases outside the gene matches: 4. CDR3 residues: CASSLRTGDEQYV. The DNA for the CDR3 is TGTGCCAGCAGCCTCCGGACAGGGGACGAGCAGTACGTC.

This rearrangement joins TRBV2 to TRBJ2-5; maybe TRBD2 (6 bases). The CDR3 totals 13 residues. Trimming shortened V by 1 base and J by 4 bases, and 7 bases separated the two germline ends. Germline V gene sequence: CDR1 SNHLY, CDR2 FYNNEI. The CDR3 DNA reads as TGTGCCAGCAGTGAAGTGGGGGGAGAGACCCAGTACTTC. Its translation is CASSEVGGETQYF.